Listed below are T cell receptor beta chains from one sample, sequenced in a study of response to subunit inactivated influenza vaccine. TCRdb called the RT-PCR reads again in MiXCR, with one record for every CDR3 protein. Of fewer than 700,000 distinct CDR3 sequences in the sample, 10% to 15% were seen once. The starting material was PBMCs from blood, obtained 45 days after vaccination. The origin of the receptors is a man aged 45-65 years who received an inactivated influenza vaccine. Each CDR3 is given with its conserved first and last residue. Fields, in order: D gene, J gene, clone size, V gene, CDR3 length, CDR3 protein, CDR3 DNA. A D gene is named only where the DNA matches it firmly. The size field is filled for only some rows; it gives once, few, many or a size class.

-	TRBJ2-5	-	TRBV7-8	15	CASSQSLTAGETQYF	TGTGCCAGCAGCCAATCCTTGACGGCGGGAGAGACCCAGTACTTC
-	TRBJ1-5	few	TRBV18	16	CASSPSQRQFNQPQHF	TGTGCCAGCTCGCCCTCACAGCGGCAGTTCAATCAGCCCCAGCATTTT
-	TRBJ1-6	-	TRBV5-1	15	CASSLVGGGYSPLHF	TGCGCCAGCAGCTTGGTTGGGGGGGGTTATTCACCCCTCCACTTT
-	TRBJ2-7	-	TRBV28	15	CASSRSGEGSYEQYF	TGTGCCAGCAGTCGTTCCGGGGAAGGGTCCTATGAGCAGTACTTC
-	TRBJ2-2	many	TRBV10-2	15	CASSSYGTNTGELFF	TGCGCCAGCAGTTCCTACGGGACAAACACCGGGGAGCTGTTTTTT
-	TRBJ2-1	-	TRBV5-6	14	CASSSGSYTNEQFF	TGTGCCAGCAGCTCGGGGAGCTACACCAATGAGCAGTTCTTC
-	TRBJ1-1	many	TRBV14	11	CASSKGPKAFF	TGTGCCAGCAGCAAGGGACCGAAAGCTTTCTTT
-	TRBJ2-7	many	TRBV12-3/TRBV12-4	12	CASKGRFYEQYF	TGTGCCAGCAAGGGACGTTTTTACGAGCAGTACTTC
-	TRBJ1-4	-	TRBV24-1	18	CATSDLAGSGATNEKLFF	TGTGCCACCAGTGATTTAGCAGGGTCGGGGGCAACTAATGAAAAACTGTTTTTT
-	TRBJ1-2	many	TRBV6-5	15	CASSYSRADPYSYTF	TGTGCCAGCAGTTACTCGAGGGCAGACCCATATAGCTACACCTTC
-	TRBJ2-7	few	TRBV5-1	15	CASSLAEGRLYEQYF	TGCGCCAGCAGCTTGGCCGAGGGACGCTTATACGAGCAGTACTTC
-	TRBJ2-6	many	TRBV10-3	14	CAVGVASGANVLTF	TGTGCCGTTGGGGTTGCTTCTGGGGCCAACGTCCTGACTTTC
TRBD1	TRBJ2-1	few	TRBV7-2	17	CASSLRTGTLSYNEQFF	TGTGCCAGCAGCCTGAGGACAGGCACCCTCTCCTACAATGAGCAGTTCTTC
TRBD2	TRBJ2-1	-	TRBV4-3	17	CASSGKLAGYPRNEQFF	TGCGCCAGCAGCGGAAAACTAGCGGGGTATCCAAGGAATGAGCAGTTCTTC
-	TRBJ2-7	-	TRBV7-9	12	CASSFRDLERYF	TGTGCCAGCAGCTTCAGGGACCTAGAGCGGTACTTC
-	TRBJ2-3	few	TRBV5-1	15	CASSLGVESTDTQYF	TGCGCCAGCAGCTTGGGAGTAGAGAGCACAGATACGCAGTATTTT
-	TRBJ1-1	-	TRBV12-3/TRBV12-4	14	CASSFLMGSSFAFF	TGTGCCAGCAGTTTTCTAATGGGGTCATCGTTCGCTTTCTTT
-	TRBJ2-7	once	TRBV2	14	CASTGRTEPYEQYF	TGTGCCAGCACCGGACGGACAGAACCCTACGAGCAGTACTTC
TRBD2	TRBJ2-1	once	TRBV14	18	CASSQEPRGLAGAPEQFF	TGTGCCAGCAGCCAAGAACCCCGAGGACTAGCGGGAGCCCCTGAGCAGTTCTTC
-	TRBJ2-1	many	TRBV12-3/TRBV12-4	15	CASSSPTGTYNEQFF	TGTGCCAGCAGTTCGCCGACAGGAACCTACAATGAGCAGTTCTTC
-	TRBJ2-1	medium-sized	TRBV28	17	CASSLFLGPKPYNEQFF	TGTGCCAGCAGTTTATTCCTAGGGCCTAAGCCTTACAATGAGCAGTTCTTC
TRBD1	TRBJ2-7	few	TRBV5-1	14	CASSGGQAYYEQYF	TGCGCCAGCAGCGGGGGACAGGCCTACTACGAGCAGTACTTC
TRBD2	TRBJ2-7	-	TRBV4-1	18	CASSQGLSGGAYSYEQYF	TGCGCCAGCAGCCAAGGTCTAAGCGGGGGGGCCTACTCCTACGAGCAGTACTTC
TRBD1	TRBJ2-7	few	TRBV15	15	CATSSPGQGFGEQYF	TGTGCCACCAGCAGCCCGGGACAGGGTTTTGGCGAGCAGTACTTC
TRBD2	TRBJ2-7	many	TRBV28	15	CASRKRLAGPYEQYF	TGTGCCAGCAGAAAACGACTAGCGGGGCCCTACGAGCAGTACTTC
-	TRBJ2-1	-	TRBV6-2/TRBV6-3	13	CASSYSMWMGQFF	TGTGCCAGCAGTTACTCTATGTGGATGGGGCAGTTCTTC
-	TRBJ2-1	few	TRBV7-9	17	CASRLRLGAGSYNEQFF	TGTGCCAGCAGGCTAAGACTCGGGGCCGGCTCCTACAATGAGCAGTTCTTC
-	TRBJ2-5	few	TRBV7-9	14	CASSLNTGGNAQYF	TGTGCCAGCAGCTTAAACACAGGCGGGAATGCCCAGTACTTC
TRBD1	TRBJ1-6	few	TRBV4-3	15	CASSQVGTGLSPLHF	TGCGCCAGCAGCCAAGTTGGGACAGGGCTCTCACCCCTCCACTTT
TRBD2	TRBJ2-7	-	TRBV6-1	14	CASSPGTSVYEQYF	TGTGCCAGCAGCCCCGGGACTAGCGTCTACGAGCAGTACTTC
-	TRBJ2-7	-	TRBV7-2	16	CASSKPGTIEGPEQYF	TGTGCCAGCAGCAAACCCGGGACGATCGAAGGACCCGAGCAGTACTTC
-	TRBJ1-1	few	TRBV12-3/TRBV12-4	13	CASSYIANTEAFF	TGTGCCAGCAGTTACATTGCAAACACTGAAGCTTTCTTT
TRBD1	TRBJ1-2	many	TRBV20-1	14	CSASGQGVNYGYTF	TGCAGTGCTAGCGGACAGGGAGTTAACTATGGCTACACCTTC
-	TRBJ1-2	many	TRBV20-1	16	CSASPASGQANYGYTF	TGCAGTGCTAGCCCAGCCAGCGGGCAGGCTAACTATGGCTACACCTTC
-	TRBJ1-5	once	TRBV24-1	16	CATSDLKGTSNQPQHF	TGTGCCACCAGTGATTTGAAGGGAACCAGCAATCAGCCCCAGCATTTT
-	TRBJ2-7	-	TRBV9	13	CASSVGPAHEQYF	TGTGCCAGCAGCGTAGGACCGGCCCACGAGCAGTACTTC
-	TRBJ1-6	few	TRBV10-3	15	CAIRAEGPYNSPLHF	TGTGCCATCAGGGCGGAGGGACCCTATAATTCACCCCTCCACTTT
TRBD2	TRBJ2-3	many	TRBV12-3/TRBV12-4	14	CASSVAGSTDTQYF	TGTGCCAGCAGTGTAGCGGGTAGCACAGATACGCAGTATTTT
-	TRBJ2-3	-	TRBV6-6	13	CASSSQDTDTQYF	TGTGCCAGCAGTTCACAGGACACAGATACGCAGTATTTT
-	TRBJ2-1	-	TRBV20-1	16	CCARDQERLTYNEQFF	TGCTGTGCTAGAGATCAGGAGCGACTGACCTACAATGAGCAGTTCTTC
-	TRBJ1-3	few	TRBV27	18	CASSPHGDSTYSGNTIYF	TGTGCCAGCAGTCCCCATGGCGACAGTACATACTCTGGAAACACCATATATTTT
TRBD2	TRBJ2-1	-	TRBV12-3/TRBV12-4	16	CASSLNLAGTRDEQFF	TGTGCCAGCAGTCTCAACTTAGCGGGGACGAGAGATGAGCAGTTCTTC
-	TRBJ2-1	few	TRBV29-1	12	CSVPTGYNEQFF	TGCAGCGTACCCACAGGGTACAATGAGCAGTTCTTC
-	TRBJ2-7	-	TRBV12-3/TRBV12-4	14	CASNRGGPPYEQYF	TGTGCCAGCAACCGCGGCGGGCCACCGTACGAGCAGTACTTC
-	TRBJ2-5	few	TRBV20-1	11	CSARERRAQYF	TGCAGTGCTAGAGAGAGAAGGGCCCAGTACTTC
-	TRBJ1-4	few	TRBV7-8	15	CASSYRTADNEKLFF	TGTGCCAGCAGCTACCGGACAGCCGATAATGAAAAACTGTTTTTT
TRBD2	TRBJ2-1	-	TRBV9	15	CASSVVSGGTGEQFF	TGTGCCAGCAGCGTAGTTAGCGGGGGGACGGGTGAGCAGTTCTTC
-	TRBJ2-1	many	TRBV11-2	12	CASSGGGFEQFF	TGTGCCAGCAGTGGGGGCGGGTTTGAGCAGTTCTTC
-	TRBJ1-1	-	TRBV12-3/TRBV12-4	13	CASSQGFSTEAFF	TGTGCCAGCAGCCAGGGTTTTAGCACTGAAGCTTTCTTT
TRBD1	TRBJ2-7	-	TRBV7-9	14	CASSPPATGYEQYF	TGTGCCAGCAGCCCCCCCGCGACAGGGTACGAGCAGTACTTC
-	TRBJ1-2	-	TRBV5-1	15	CASSVSEGDTYGYTF	TGCGCCAGCAGCGTGTCAGAGGGGGATACCTATGGCTACACCTTC
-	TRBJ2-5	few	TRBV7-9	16	CASSLSPVLVGETQYF	TGTGCCAGCAGCTTGTCTCCGGTTCTAGTCGGAGAGACCCAGTACTTC